These 30 T cell receptor beta chains share one sample of origin, sequenced in a study of T cell responses to AZD1222 COVID-19 vaccine. Method: immunoSEQ multiplex PCR; TCRdb's copy keeps in-frame clones and lacks some. The table records approximately 110,000 clones, 70% to 90% of them present only once. The source material was peripheral blood, sampled on day 0 of AZD1222 vaccination. These receptors were taken from an adult in good health.

This chain uses TRBV4-3 with TRBJ1-4; D is uncertain. In germline, CDR1 is LGHNA, CDR2 YSLEER. The germline V and J ends were trimmed by 4 bases and 3 bases, with 12 bases remaining between them. The CDR3 totals 15 residues. CDR3 in amino acids: CASSLRDTANEKLFF. For the CDR3, the DNA is TGCGCCAGCAGCCTAAGAGACACAGCTAATGAAAAACTGTTTTTT.

The J gene is TRBJ2-7, the V gene TRBV19, with TRBD1 matching over 10 bases. With 5 bases clipped from V and 4 bases from J, the junction kept 5 bases outside the gene matches. The CDR3 contains 14 residues. Germline values: CDR1 LNHDA, CDR2 SQIVND (reference sequence). CDR3 bases: TGTGCCAGTAGTGCCCGACAGGGGGCTTACGAGCAGTACTTC. Translated: CASSARQGAYEQYF.

This clone was seen just once. The chain joins TRBV6-5 to TRBJ1-6, with a tentative D call TRBD1 (6 bases). The V gene lost 6 bases and the J gene lost 2 bases, with 8 bases spanning the gap. From germline, CDR1 is MNHEY and CDR2 SVGAGI. CDR3 size: 14 residues. The CDR3 DNA reads as TGTGCCAGCAGCCGGACAGCCTATAATTCACCCCTCCACTTT. Translated: CASSRTAYNSPLHF.

The genes are TRBV6-2 or TRBV6-3 and TRBJ2-7; the match to TRBD2 covers 7 bases. The junction had 5 bases not matched to a gene; V was cut back by 1 base and J by 2 bases. The CDR3 runs 15 residues. Germline V gives CDR1 MNHEY, CDR2 SVGEGT. The CDR3 DNA follows: TGTGCCAGCAGTTACTTGGGGACTATAACCTACGAGCAGTACTTC. Protein: CASSYLGTITYEQYF.

The gene calls are TRBV6-5 and TRBJ1-1; possible D gene TRBD1, 5 bases. Between the trimmed V and J ends, which lost 7 bases and 5 bases, there was a span of 14 bases. From germline, CDR1 is MNHEY and CDR2 SVGAGI. The CDR3 contains 13 residues. CDR3 in amino acids: CASITNQGTEAFF. CDR3 sequence (DNA): TGTGCCAGCATTACGAATCAGGGAACTGAAGCTTTCTTT.

The chain employs TRBV6-6 and TRBJ1-2, with 9 bases aligning to TRBD1. The CDR3 runs to 14 residues. Germline CDR1 and CDR2: MNHNY and SVGAGI (reference sequence). J lost 5 bases, V lost 10 bases, and 11 bases had no gene match. Here the CDR3 reads CATMGGDRGYGYTF. CDR3 bases: TGTGCCACCATGGGGGGAGACAGGGGGTATGGCTACACCTTC.

The chain couples TRBV2 to TRBJ1-1, with D possibly being TRBD1 (5 bases). Per the germline V gene, CDR1 is SNHLY and CDR2 is FYNNEI. V lost 1 base to trimming and J lost 1 base, with 13 bases between them. The CDR3 has 16 amino acids. CDR3 protein: CASSEGRGRGNTEAFF. CDR3 sequence (DNA): TGTGCCAGCAGTGAAGGGAGGGGACGGGGGAACACTGAAGCTTTCTTT.

The table lists this clone with a few counts. This sample also contains other DNA sequences that code for the same CDR3. The chain has TRBV7-9 and TRBJ2-5; 7 nucleotides line up with TRBD1. Germline-derived CDR1 and CDR2 are SEHNR and FQNEAQ (reference sequence). The J segment lost 5 bases and the V segment lost 0 bases, leaving 3 bases of the junction unmatched. This CDR3 region has 14 residues. The CDR3 nucleotides are TGTGCCAGCAGCTTAGCAGGGGGCTTGGAGACCCAGTACTTC. It encodes CASSLAGGLETQYF.

The chain employs TRBV12-3 or TRBV12-4 and TRBJ2-7; D gene ambiguous. Trimming shortened V by 3 bases and J by 3 bases, and 9 bases separated the two germline ends. CDR3 size: 13 residues. CDR3 sequence: CASSFDSFYEQYF. CDR3 sequence (DNA): TGTGCCAGCAGTTTCGACTCCTTCTACGAGCAGTACTTC.

V is TRBV5-5 and J is TRBJ1-5; D unclear. Per germline, CDR1 SGHKS and CDR2 YYEKEE (reference sequence). The CDR3 has 15 residues. Deletions cut 0 bases from V and 4 bases from J, with 11 bases between. Here the CDR3 DNA reads TGTGCCAGCAGCTTGGCCCCCCCCGGGAATCAGCCCCAGCATTTT. Translating it yields CASSLAPPGNQPQHF.

The chain employs TRBV19 and TRBJ1-4; perhaps TRBD1 as D (5 bases). The CDR3 length is 17 residues. Trimming removed 0 bases from V and 8 bases from J, with 19 bases in between. CDR1 and CDR2 from the germline V gene are LNHDA and SQIVND (reference sequence). For the CDR3, the DNA is TGTGCCAGTAGTATAGATGGGGCTCCACGAGTTGGCGAAAAACTGTTTTTT. Amino acids: CASSIDGAPRVGEKLFF.

The chain recombines TRBV7-9 with TRBJ1-1; D may be TRBD1 (6 bases). Trimming took off 5 bases at V and 3 bases at J, with 10 bases between the two ends. The CDR3 extends over 13 amino acids. Germline V gene sequence: CDR1 SEHNR, CDR2 FQNEAQ (reference sequence). The CDR3 region is CASSLGHYTEAFF. The CDR3 region has the DNA TGTGCCAGCAGCCTGGGACATTACACTGAAGCTTTCTTT.

This chain connects TRBV28 to TRBJ1-5; 7 bases fit TRBD1. Per germline, CDR1 MDHEN and CDR2 SYDVKM. V gave up 7 bases and J gave up 3 bases; unmatched junction bases: 9. CDR3 size: 15 residues. The CDR3 DNA sequence: TGTGCCAGCACCCTCACACAGGGGAACAATCAGCCCCAGCATTTT. Translated, it gives CASTLTQGNNQPQHF.

V gene TRBV28 combines with J gene TRBJ1-2; D not certain. This CDR3 has 13 residues. V was cut by 4 bases and J by 0 bases, with 6 bases left in between. Germline loops: CDR1 MDHEN, CDR2 SYDVKM. The CDR3 sequence is CASSSGPNYGYTF. The CDR3 nucleotides read TGTGCCAGCAGTTCAGGACCTAACTATGGCTACACCTTC.

The J gene is TRBJ2-5, the V gene TRBV6-5, with 9 nucleotides matching TRBD2. V gave up 5 bases and J gave up 4 bases; unmatched junction bases: 2. This CDR3 comprises 13 residues. CDR1 is MNHEY and CDR2 is SVGAGI in the germline V gene. The CDR3 loop reads CASSRRGGETQYF. CDR3 DNA: TGTGCCAGCAGTCGGCGGGGGGGAGAGACCCAGTACTTC.

This clone was seen just once. The chain has TRBV9 and TRBJ1-5; D might be TRBD1 (5 bases). The CDR3 runs 18 residues. V was clipped by 0 bases and J by 0 bases, with 16 bases between them. The germline V gene encodes CDR1 SGDLS and CDR2 YYNGEE. This CDR3 is CASSVDLGEIYSNQPQHF. DNA for the CDR3: TGTGCCAGCAGCGTAGATTTAGGGGAAATTTATAGCAATCAGCCCCAGCATTTT.

The V gene is TRBV15, the J gene TRBJ1-4; D remains ambiguous. Germline assignment: CDR1 LNHNV and CDR2 YYDKDF (reference sequence). Trimming left V 0 bases short and J 3 bases short, with 11 bases between. CDR3 length: 16 residues. The CDR3 DNA reads TGTGCCACCAGCAGAGATCAGAGACCTCCTAATGAAAAACTGTTTTTT. As protein: CATSRDQRPPNEKLFF.

The chain uses TRBV7-2 and TRBJ2-7, with 8 bases fitting TRBD2. The trim removed 4 bases at V and 6 bases at J, leaving 5 bases unmatched. From germline, CDR1 is SGHTA and CDR2 FQGNSA. The CDR3 has 13 residues. The CDR3 coding sequence is TGTGCCAGCAGCTCACAAGGACTAGCCGAGCAGTACTTC. Its protein product is CASSSQGLAEQYF.

This sequence joins TRBV4-1 and TRBJ2-3; 8 nucleotides match TRBD1. The length of the CDR3 is 15 residues. Losses at the gene ends were 0 bases for V and 9 bases for J; bases not matched to a gene: 8. The germline V gene encodes CDR1 MGHRA and CDR2 YSYEKL. The CDR3 here is CASSQDSQGAETQYF. The CDR3 DNA reads TGCGCCAGCAGCCAAGACAGTCAGGGGGCTGAAACGCAGTATTTT.

CDR3 loop: CASSLGGQVRTEQYF. The CDR3 nucleotides read TGTGCCAGCAGCTTAGGGGGACAGGTACGAACCGAGCAGTACTTC. V and J are TRBV7-6 and TRBJ2-7, with 8 bases identical to TRBD1. Germline V gives CDR1 SGHVS, CDR2 FNYEAQ. Unmatched junction bases numbered 8, after V lost 1 base and J lost 6 bases. The CDR3 has 15 amino acids.

In this sample, this clone turned up once. The V call is TRBV19, the J call TRBJ1-1; 11 bases align to TRBD1. V gave up 7 bases and J gave up 4 bases; unmatched junction bases: 8. Germline assignment: CDR1 LNHDA and CDR2 SQIVND (reference sequence). The CDR3 is 15 residues long. In DNA form, the CDR3 reads TGTGCCAGTAACGACGGGACAGGGGGGATCACTGAAGCTTTCTTT. It specifies CASNDGTGGITEAFF.

J is TRBJ1-5 and V is TRBV23-1; D possibly corresponds to TRBD1 (5 bases). TRBV23-1 is an open reading frame whose function is uncertain. The germline V and J ends were trimmed by 6 bases and 0 bases, with 18 bases remaining between them. The CDR3 is made up of 17 amino acids. CDR3 coding DNA: TGCGCCAGCAGCCCAGGAGGGACTCACTATAGCAATCAGCCCCAGCATTTT. It specifies CASSPGGTHYSNQPQHF.

As regards this clone: The junction differs from germline at one of its ends, possibly a read error. Within the sample, other DNA sequences also encode this same CDR3. The chain has TRBV7-9 and TRBJ2-2; 7 bases are a match to TRBD1. Germline V lookup: CDR1 SEHNR, CDR2 FQNEAQ (reference sequence). The CDR3 has 15 residues. This chain's CDR3 is CASSLAGGNTGELFF. In DNA, the CDR3 is TGTGCCAGCAGCTTAGCAGGGGGCAACACTGGGGAGCTGTTTTTT.

The V call is TRBV1, the J call TRBJ2-3; the table's D call, TRBD1, has no DNA check behind it. TRBV1 is flagged as a pseudogene. CDR3 length: 19 amino acids. The DNA for the CDR3 is TGCACCAGCAGCCAAGGGTACGCCGGGACAGGGGCGTCCACAGATACGCAGTATTTT. Protein: CTSSQGYAGTGASTDTQYF.

The gene calls are TRBV15 and TRBJ1-6, with no clear D. Germline loops: CDR1 LNHNV, CDR2 YYDKDF (reference sequence). This CDR3 contains 16 residues. Trimming removed 0 bases at V and 8 bases at J, with 14 bases between. CDR3 sequence (DNA): TGTGCCACCAGCAGAGATCGGACTCAACGGGATTCACCCCTCCACTTT. Translating it yields CATSRDRTQRDSPLHF. Combining the CDR3 with reference TRBV15 and TRBJ1-6 gives the whole variable domain DAMVIQNPRYQVTQFGKPVTLSCSQTLNHNVMYWYQQKSSQAPKLLFHYYDKDFNNEADTPDNFQSRRPNTSFCFLDIRSPGLGDTAMYLCATSRDRTQRDSPLHFGNGTRLTVT.

This clone was detected once. V gene TRBV10-3 combines with J gene TRBJ1-3, with TRBD1 matching 10 bases. The V segment lost 2 bases and the J segment 3 bases; nucleotides outside the gene matches: 4. Germline CDR1 ENHRY, CDR2 SYGVKD. This CDR3 contains 16 residues. CDR3 sequence reads: CAISEGDRGGGNTIYF. The CDR3 DNA reads as TGTGCCATCAGTGAGGGGGACAGGGGTGGTGGAAACACCATATATTTT.

The V gene is TRBV3-1 (or the pseudogene TRBV3-2), the J gene TRBJ1-1, with unresolved D. The V end was cut by 1 base, the J end by 8 bases, with 5 bases between. Germline-derived CDR1 and CDR2 are LGHDT and YNNKEL (reference sequence). The CDR3 sequence is 11 residues long. CDR3 DNA sequence: TGTGCCAGCAGCCAAGGATTCGAAGCTTTCTTT. Translation: CASSQGFEAFF.

V gene TRBV11-2 combines with J gene TRBJ2-3, with D possibly TRBD2 on 5 matching bases. Trimming cost V 2 bases and J 1 base, with 7 bases left between them. The CDR3 consists of 14 residues. The V gene's germline CDR1 is SGHAT and CDR2 FQNNGV. The CDR3 region has the DNA TGTGCCAGCAGCTTACCCGGGGGCACAGATACGCAGTATTTT. Translated, it gives CASSLPGGTDTQYF.

V usage is TRBV11-2 and J usage is TRBJ2-1; 11 bases agree with TRBD2. J was trimmed by 0 bases and V by 3 bases; bases with no gene match: 7. This CDR3 comprises 18 residues. CDR1 SGHAT and CDR2 FQNNGV come from the germline V gene. The CDR3 nucleotides read TGTGCCAGCAGCTTCTTAGCGGGGGGGTCTTCCTCCTACAATGAGCAGTTCTTC. Translated: CASSFLAGGSSSYNEQFF.

V usage is TRBV27 and J usage is TRBJ1-1; 7 nucleotides match TRBD1. Looked up from germline, CDR1 is MNHEY and CDR2 is SMNVEV (reference sequence). The CDR3 covers 15 residues. The J segment lost 3 bases and the V segment lost 6 bases, leaving 10 bases of the junction unmatched. CDR3: CASREQGLMDTEAFF. The CDR3 coding sequence is TGTGCCAGCAGAGAACAGGGGTTGATGGACACTGAAGCTTTCTTT.